These 2 T cell receptor beta chains were all obtained from the same sample, sequenced in a study of control samples from healthy donors and cancer patients (dated by TCRdb to 2018 to 2021). To prepare the library, the immunoSEQ multiplex PCR assay was applied. Not all clones reach the TCRdb copy of this immuneACCESS table, which keeps in-frame sequences only. Checked studies attribute under half of the gap to unresolved V genes and leave the rest unexplained. This sample is represented by around 100,000 clones; approximately 90% of them were singletons. The ten largest make up under 15% of the sample. Sequencing used blood. The receptors were gathered from a woman between 65 and 79 years old in good health.

J is TRBJ1-1 and V is TRBV9; D possibly corresponds to TRBD1 (5 bases). This CDR3 spans 13 amino acids. V gave up 4 bases and J gave up 4 bases, with 11 bases separating them. Germline-derived CDR1 and CDR2 are SGDLS and YYNGEE. The CDR3 sequence is CASSTLDTTEAFF. The CDR3 DNA follows: TGTGCCAGCAGCACCTTGGACACCACTGAAGCTTTCTTT.

This rearrangement joins TRBV29-1 to TRBJ2-3, with 9 bases fitting TRBD1. The V gene's germline CDR1 is SQVTM and CDR2 ANQGSEA. V lost 7 bases and J lost 5; bases outside the gene matches: 10. This CDR3 has 14 amino acids. The CDR3 DNA is TGCAGCGGGTCCGGGACAGGGTGGAAAGATACGCAGTATTTT. As protein: CSGSGTGWKDTQYF.